This section outlines one T cell receptor beta chain sequence together with its context. Using immunoSEQ multiplex PCR, the repertoire was profiled, and TCRdb retains in-frame clones only, with some absent. Of more than 70,000 clones listed, approximately 78% are singletons. The sample comes from a study of blood T cell repertoires in COVID-19. Study overall: Samples of COVID-19 (acute and convalescent) were obtained from the United States, Italy and Spain. PBMCs, B-cell-depleted T cells, or T cells were the source of the cDNA or gDNA that made up the material.

CDR1 SGHRS and CDR2 YFSETQ come from the germline V gene. J gave up 7 bases and V 4 bases, and 7 bases lay outside the gene matches. The CDR3 runs 14 residues. V is TRBV5-1 and J is TRBJ1-1; TRBD1 agrees at 10 bases. Sequenced sample: peripheral blood. This TCR was sampled from a woman aged 65 to 85 with acute or convalescent COVID-19. CDR3 loop: CASSATGGNGEAFF. The CDR3 nucleotides are TGCGCCAGCAGCGCGACAGGGGGCAACGGTGAAGCTTTCTTT.